This T cell receptor (beta chain) was captured by sequencing in a study of graft-versus-host responses after intestinal transplantation. The overall study: Anti-thymocyte globulin served as induction for all recipients, who then took tacrolimus and steroids for three to four years. Study results and limitations: Recipient marrow held GvH clones, some first seen in ileum or blood. Patients who carried graft-donor T cell macrochimerism also had high graft-versus-host to host-versus-graft clonal ratios in their allografts. Peak GvH clone levels in circulation were associated with early post-transplant HvG declines.

Comment on this clone: Antigen specificity is unknown.

Measured with immunoSEQ multiplex PCR; TCRdb has only the in-frame clones, and not every one. The sample shows 90,000 to 150,000 clones, 85% to 95% of them seen only once. Germline V gene sequence: CDR1 MDHEN, CDR2 SYDVKM. V shed 3 bases and J 3 bases; nucleotides not matched to a gene: 9. The CDR3 extends over 16 amino acids. Material: unstimulated CD8+ T cells sorted from spleen or lymph node cells, obtained before intestinal transplant. J is TRBJ2-3 and V is TRBV28; TRBD2 agrees at 7 bases. This clonotype was sampled from a human donor who received an intestinal transplant. The DNA of the CDR3 is TGTGCCAGCAGTTTTTTGGGAGCGGGAAAGACAGATACGCAGTATTTT. It specifies CASSFLGAGKTDTQYF.